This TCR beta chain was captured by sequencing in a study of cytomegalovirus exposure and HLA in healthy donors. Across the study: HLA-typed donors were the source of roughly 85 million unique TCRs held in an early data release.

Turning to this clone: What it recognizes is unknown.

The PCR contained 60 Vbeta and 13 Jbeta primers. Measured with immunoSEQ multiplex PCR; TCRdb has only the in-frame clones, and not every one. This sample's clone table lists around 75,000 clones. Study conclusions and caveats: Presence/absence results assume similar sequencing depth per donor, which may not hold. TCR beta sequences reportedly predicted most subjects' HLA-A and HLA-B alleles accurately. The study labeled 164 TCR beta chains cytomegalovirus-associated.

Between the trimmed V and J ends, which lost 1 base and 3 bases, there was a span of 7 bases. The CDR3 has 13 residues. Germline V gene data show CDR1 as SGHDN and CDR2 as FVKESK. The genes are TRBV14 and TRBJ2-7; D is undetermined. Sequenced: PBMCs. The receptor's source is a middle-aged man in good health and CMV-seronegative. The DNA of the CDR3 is TGTGCCAGCAGCCAAGTTACGGGCTACGAGCAGTACTTC. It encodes CASSQVTGYEQYF.